Shown below are 8 T cell receptor beta chains from a single sample sequenced in a study of blood T cell repertoires in COVID-19. Generated by immunoSEQ multiplex PCR, the TCRdb table keeps only in-frame clones and is missing some. The data show about 140,000 clones, more than 75% seen once. The sequencing input was peripheral blood. These TCRs come from a man older than 75 with acute or convalescent COVID-19.

The chain recombines TRBV5-1 with TRBJ1-2, with 10 bases lining up with TRBD1. The CDR3 is made up of 17 amino acids. Germline CDR1 is SGHRS and CDR2 is YFSETQ. V lost 3 bases to trimming and J lost 8 bases; unmatched junction nucleotides: 16. The CDR3, as DNA: TGCGCCAGCAGCTCCCCGACAGGGGGCAACGCCTTGGGGGGCTACACCTTC. This translates into CASSSPTGGNALGGYTF.

The rearrangement joins TRBV19 to TRBJ1-1; D unclear. V lost 1 base and J lost 5, with 11 bases in between. Germline loops: CDR1 LNHDA, CDR2 SQIVND (reference sequence). The CDR3 contains 14 residues. CDR3 sequence: CASSIAIEFTEAFF. The CDR3, as DNA: TGTGCCAGTAGTATAGCAATTGAGTTTACTGAAGCTTTCTTT.

The V and J genes are TRBV9 and TRBJ2-3, with TRBD1 as a possible D gene (6 bases). The V gene's germline CDR1 is SGDLS and CDR2 YYNGEE. The CDR3 contains 15 residues. The germline V and J ends were trimmed by 0 bases and 6 bases, with 14 bases remaining between them. The CDR3 is CASSVGPGETDTQYF. The CDR3 bases are TGTGCCAGCAGCGTAGGACCAGGGGAGACCGATACGCAGTATTTT.

This chain links TRBV3-1 (or the pseudogene TRBV3-2) with TRBJ1-5, with 10 bases matching TRBD1. J was trimmed by 7 bases and V by 1 base; bases with no gene match: 4. This CDR3 is 15 amino acids long. Germline assignment: CDR1 LGHDT and CDR2 YNNKEL (reference sequence). The CDR3 spells CASSQGDRGSQPQHF. CDR3 nucleotide sequence: TGTGCCAGCAGCCAAGGGGACAGGGGAAGCCAGCCCCAGCATTTT.

The chain combines TRBV28 with TRBJ2-5; 7 bases match TRBD1. Trimming cost V 6 bases and J 1 base; bases outside gene matches: 5. The CDR3 has 14 amino acids. In germline, CDR1 is MDHEN, CDR2 SYDVKM. The CDR3 loop is CASSPGQTQETQYF. CDR3 in DNA: TGTGCCAGCAGCCCGGGACAGACCCAAGAGACCCAGTACTTC.

This clone appeared once. This chain joins TRBV5-1 and TRBJ2-7; 9 positions match TRBD2. Germline V gene sequence: CDR1 SGHRS, CDR2 YFSETQ. This CDR3 has 18 amino acids. V lost 0 bases and J lost 2; bases outside the gene matches: 12. The CDR3 bases are TGCGCCAGCAGCTTGGGGTCCCCCTCTAGCGGGACCCCCTACGAGCAGTACTTC. Translated: CASSLGSPSSGTPYEQYF.

This sequence joins TRBV6-6 and TRBJ1-1, with a weak D call TRBD1 (5 bases). The germline CDR1 and CDR2 sequences are MNHNY and SVGAGI (reference sequence). The length of the CDR3 is 15 residues. Trimming stripped 4 bases from V and 1 base from J, with 13 bases between. CDR3 sequence (DNA): TGTGCCAGCAGTTCTCCGGGACTCCAGAACACTGAAGCTTTCTTT. It is translated as CASSSPGLQNTEAFF.

The genes are TRBV19 and TRBJ2-7; a weak D match, TRBD2 (5 bases). In germline, CDR1 is LNHDA, CDR2 SQIVND (reference sequence). V lost 3 bases to trimming and J lost 1 base, with 10 bases between them. CDR3 length: 14 residues. CDR3 in DNA: TGTGCCAGTAGTATGATGGGGAGTTCCTACGAGCAGTACTTC. It yields the protein CASSMMGSSYEQYF.